This T cell receptor beta chain was recorded in a study of blood T cell repertoires in COVID-19. Study details: Acute and convalescent COVID-19 samples came from the United States, Italy and Spain. PBMCs, B-cell-depleted T cells, or T cells provided the cDNA or gDNA that made up the material.

Methods used by the authors: Scientists estimated how many nucleated cells there were by amplifying reference gene primers. The protocol was immunoSEQ multiplex PCR, while the TCRdb copy is restricted to in-frame clones and leaves out a portion. That table is the source of V, J and clone size, and D and trimming were worked out from the DNA. Of some 170,000 clones in the sample, 80% were seen once. Recruits, aged 18 to 89 years, lived in 24 US areas. This CDR3 region has 13 residues. Per the germline V gene, CDR1 is LGHDT and CDR2 is YNNKEL (reference sequence). Trimming took off 4 bases at V and 8 bases at J, with 11 bases between the two ends.

The genes are TRBV3-1 (or the pseudogene TRBV3-2) and TRBJ1-4, with TRBD1 as a possible D gene (5 bases). Sequenced material: PBMCs or T cells enriched from blood (not recorded which). The sequence was collected from a man aged 35 to 55 who had recovered from COVID-19. This CDR3 reads CASSLLGGEKLFF. The CDR3 DNA is TGTGCCAGCAGCCTACTGGGGGGGGAAAAACTGTTTTTT.